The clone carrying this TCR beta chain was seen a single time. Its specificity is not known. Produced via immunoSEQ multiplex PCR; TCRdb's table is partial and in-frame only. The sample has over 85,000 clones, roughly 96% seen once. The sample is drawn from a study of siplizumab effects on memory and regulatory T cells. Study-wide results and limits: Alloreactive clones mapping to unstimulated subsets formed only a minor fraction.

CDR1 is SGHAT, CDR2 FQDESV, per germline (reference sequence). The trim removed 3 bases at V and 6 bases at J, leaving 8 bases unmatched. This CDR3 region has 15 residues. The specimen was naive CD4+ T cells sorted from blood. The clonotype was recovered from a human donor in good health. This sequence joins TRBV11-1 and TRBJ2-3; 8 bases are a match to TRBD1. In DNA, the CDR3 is TGTGCCAGCAGCTTCGAGACAGGGGTTCTCGATACGCAGTATTTT. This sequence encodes CASSFETGVLDTQYF.